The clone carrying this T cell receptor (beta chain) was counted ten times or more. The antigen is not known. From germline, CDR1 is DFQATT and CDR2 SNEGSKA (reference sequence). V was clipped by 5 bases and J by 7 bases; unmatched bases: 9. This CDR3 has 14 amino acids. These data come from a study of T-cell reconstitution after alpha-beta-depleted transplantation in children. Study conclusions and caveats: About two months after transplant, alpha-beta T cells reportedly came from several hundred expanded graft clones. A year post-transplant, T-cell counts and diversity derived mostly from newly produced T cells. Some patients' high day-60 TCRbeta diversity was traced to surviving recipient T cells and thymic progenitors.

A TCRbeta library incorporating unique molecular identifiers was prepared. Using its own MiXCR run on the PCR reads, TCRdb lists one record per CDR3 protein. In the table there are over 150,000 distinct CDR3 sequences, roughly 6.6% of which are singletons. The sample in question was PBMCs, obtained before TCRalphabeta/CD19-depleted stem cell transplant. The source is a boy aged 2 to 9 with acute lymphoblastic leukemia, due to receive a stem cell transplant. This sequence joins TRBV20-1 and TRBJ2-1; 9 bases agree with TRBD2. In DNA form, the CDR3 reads TGCAGTGCTCAGTCCGCGGGAGGGCCTAATGAGCAGTTCTTC. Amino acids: CSAQSAGGPNEQFF.